Listed below are T cell receptor beta chains from one sample, sequenced in a study of cytomegalovirus exposure and HLA in healthy donors. Generated by immunoSEQ multiplex PCR, the TCRdb table keeps only in-frame clones and is missing some. The record lists more than 25,000 clones, of which the ten most abundant hold 0.71%. Material: PBMCs. All receptors come from a man aged 25 to 40 in good health and CMV-seronegative. CDR3s include the opening cysteine and the closing phenylalanine or tryptophan. D genes are given only for firm matches. Some rows mark clone size as missing; the rest say once, few, many or name a class of expanded clone.

TGTGCCAGCAGGAGACAGGGAGAGACCCAGTACTTC,CASRRQGETQYF,TRBJ2-5,TRBD1,.,TRBV7-2
TGTGCCAGCACCGGAACAGGGTCTTGGGACTACGAGCAGTACTTC,CASTGTGSWDYEQYF,TRBJ2-7,.,.,TRBV7-9
TGTGCCAGTAGCATTCGCGGGGGACTGGAAGCCTACGAGCAGTACTTC,CASSIRGGLEAYEQYF,TRBJ2-7,TRBD2,.,TRBV19
TGTGCCAGCAGCTTAGCTTTCGACAGATCGAGCTCCTATAATTCACCCCTCCACTTT,CASSLAFDRSSSYNSPLHF,TRBJ1-6,.,.,TRBV7-2
TGTGCCAGCAGTCCACAACTTAGCGATGGCTACACCTTC,CASSPQLSDGYTF,TRBJ1-2,.,.,TRBV13
TGTGCCAGCGTAGCGGGAGGGCCCCCTAGCACAGATACGCAGTATTTT,CASVAGGPPSTDTQYF,TRBJ2-3,TRBD2,.,TRBV28
TGTGCCAGCAGCGTAGACCCAGGGGCAGAGGAGACCCAGTACTTC,CASSVDPGAEETQYF,TRBJ2-5,.,.,TRBV9
TGTGCCAGCAGCGATCCCCGGGACAGGGCGCGCGACTACGAGCAGTACTTC,CASSDPRDRARDYEQYF,TRBJ2-7,TRBD1,.,TRBV7-9
TGTGCCATCAGGAGGACTAGCGGGGGGGCCGATGAGCAGTTCTTC,CAIRRTSGGADEQFF,TRBJ2-1,TRBD2,.,TRBV10-3
TGTGCCATCAGCCTGGGGGACCGGGGGGGCTACACCTTC,CAISLGDRGGYTF,TRBJ1-2,.,.,TRBV10-3
TGTGCCATCAGTGAGGGACAGGGTGTGTTTTACTTC,CAISEGQGVFYF,TRBJ2-4,TRBD1,.,TRBV10-3
TGTGCCAGCAGCTATGACTCGGACTATGGCTACACCTTC,CASSYDSDYGYTF,TRBJ1-2,.,.,TRBV5-6
TGTGCCAGCAGTGAAGGACAGGGTGGGGTCTACGAGCAGTACTTC,CASSEGQGGVYEQYF,TRBJ2-7,TRBD1,.,TRBV6-1
TGTGCCAGCTCACCAAGTGGCGGCAGCTCCTACAATGAGCAGTTCTTC,CASSPSGGSSYNEQFF,TRBJ2-1,.,.,TRBV18
TGTGCCAGCAGTGGTACAGATGTTGAGACCCAGTACTTC,CASSGTDVETQYF,TRBJ2-5,.,.,TRBV25-1
TGTGCCAGCAGTCGACCCGGACAGGGACGGTCACCCCTCCACTTT,CASSRPGQGRSPLHF,TRBJ1-6,TRBD1,.,TRBV6-6
TGTGCCAGCAGTTCCCGGGAGGGTTATGGCTACACCTTC,CASSSREGYGYTF,TRBJ1-2,.,.,TRBV6-5
TGTGCCAGCAGTTCCGGAGACGCCCGTCAGCGAAAACTGTTTTTT,CASSSGDARQRKLFF,TRBJ1-4,.,.,TRBV27
TGTGCCAGCAGCTCACTTGGGACTAGCGGTATCCTAGAGACCCAGTACTTC,CASSSLGTSGILETQYF,TRBJ2-5,TRBD2,.,TRBV13
TGTGCCAGCAGCCCCGGTTGGGGGGGCGAGTGGGAGACCCAGTACTTC,CASSPGWGGEWETQYF,TRBJ2-5,.,.,TRBV5-8
TGTGCCAGTAGCCTGATAGGGGACATGAACAATGAGCAGTTCTTC,CASSLIGDMNNEQFF,TRBJ2-1,.,medium-sized,TRBV19
TGCAGCGTAAAGGACAGGGGGTATGGCTACACCTTC,CSVKDRGYGYTF,TRBJ1-2,TRBD1,.,TRBV29-1
TGTGCCAGCAGCCTGGCGGGAGGGTCGTACGAGCAGTACTTC,CASSLAGGSYEQYF,TRBJ2-7,TRBD2,.,TRBV7-9
TGTGCCAGTAGTATAGGGTCCTCAAGTAGCGGGACCCAGTACTTC,CASSIGSSSSGTQYF,TRBJ2-5,.,.,TRBV19
TGTGCCAGCAGTTACTCGTCAGGGGGCGCGATCACTGAAGCTTTCTTT,CASSYSSGGAITEAFF,TRBJ1-1,TRBD1,.,TRBV6-5
TGTGCCAGCTCACCTCAAGGGGCCGGTAATCAGCCCCAGCATTTT,CASSPQGAGNQPQHF,TRBJ1-5,.,.,TRBV18
TGTGCCAGCAGCTTAGGAAACAGACACAGGGCAAATCAGCCCCAGCATTTT,CASSLGNRHRANQPQHF,TRBJ1-5,.,.,TRBV7-9
TGTGCCAGCAGTTATAATTTCCCCTACGAGCAGTACTTC,CASSYNFPYEQYF,TRBJ2-7,.,.,TRBV6-5
TGCGCCAGCAGTGAGTGGACAGGTGATTTGCAGTACTTC,CASSEWTGDLQYF,TRBJ2-7,TRBD1,.,TRBV10-2
TGTGCCAGCAGTTACGGGACAGGATTGTACGAGCAGTACTTC,CASSYGTGLYEQYF,TRBJ2-7,TRBD1,.,TRBV6-5
TGCAGCGTGAGGACCGACTACTACGAGCAGTACTTC,CSVRTDYYEQYF,TRBJ2-7,.,.,TRBV29-1
TGTGCCAGCAGTTTAACACAGAGTCAAGAGACCCAGTACTTC,CASSLTQSQETQYF,TRBJ2-5,.,.,TRBV27
TGTGCCAGCAGTGGGGAGAATCGGCCCCAGCATTTT,CASSGENRPQHF,TRBJ1-5,.,.,TRBV7-9
TGTGCCAGCAGCCAGGACAGGGGGCAGGGTGAAGCTTTCTTT,CASSQDRGQGEAFF,TRBJ1-1,TRBD1,.,TRBV13
TGTGCCAGCAGTGAAGCGCGCCACCAGCATTTT,CASSEARHQHF,TRBJ1-5,.,.,TRBV6-1
TGTGCCAGCAGCTGGGAGAGAAACACCATATATTTT,CASSWERNTIYF,TRBJ1-3,.,medium-sized,TRBV7-9
TGTGCCAGCAGCTTAGATGCGGGGCCGACCTACGAGCAGTACTTC,CASSLDAGPTYEQYF,TRBJ2-7,.,.,TRBV7-9
TGTGCCAGCAGCTTAGCGGAGGACATTCAGTACTTC,CASSLAEDIQYF,TRBJ2-4,.,.,TRBV7-9
TGTGCCAGCAGCCCCGACAACCGCAGGGGTCGGCAGTACTTC,CASSPDNRRGRQYF,TRBJ2-7,.,.,TRBV11-2
TGTGCCAGTAGCCTCAGACAGTCGAAATACGAGCAGTACTTC,CASSLRQSKYEQYF,TRBJ2-7,.,.,TRBV19
TGCGCCAGCAGCATCTTCACCGGCGGGACCCAGTACTTC,CASSIFTGGTQYF,TRBJ2-5,.,.,TRBV5-1
TGTGCCAGCAGTCAGGGGGTCAAGGACTATGGCTACACCTTC,CASSQGVKDYGYTF,TRBJ1-2,TRBD1,.,TRBV6-1
TGTGCCAGCAGCCGATCGGACAGGTCGGAGCCCCAGCATTTT,CASSRSDRSEPQHF,TRBJ1-5,TRBD1,.,TRBV7-9
TGTGCCAGCAGACGGAGGGCCAATTTCGAGCAGTACTTC,CASRRRANFEQYF,TRBJ2-7,.,.,TRBV27
TGTGCCAGCAGCTTGGACACGATTAATGAAAAACTGTTTTTT,CASSLDTINEKLFF,TRBJ1-4,.,.,TRBV5-8
TGTGCCAGCAAGAGTGGACTAGCGAACTACGAGCAGTACTTC,CASKSGLANYEQYF,TRBJ2-7,TRBD2,.,TRBV2
TGTGCCAGCAGCTCCTCCAACATGAACACTGAAGCTTTCTTT,CASSSSNMNTEAFF,TRBJ1-1,.,.,TRBV7-9